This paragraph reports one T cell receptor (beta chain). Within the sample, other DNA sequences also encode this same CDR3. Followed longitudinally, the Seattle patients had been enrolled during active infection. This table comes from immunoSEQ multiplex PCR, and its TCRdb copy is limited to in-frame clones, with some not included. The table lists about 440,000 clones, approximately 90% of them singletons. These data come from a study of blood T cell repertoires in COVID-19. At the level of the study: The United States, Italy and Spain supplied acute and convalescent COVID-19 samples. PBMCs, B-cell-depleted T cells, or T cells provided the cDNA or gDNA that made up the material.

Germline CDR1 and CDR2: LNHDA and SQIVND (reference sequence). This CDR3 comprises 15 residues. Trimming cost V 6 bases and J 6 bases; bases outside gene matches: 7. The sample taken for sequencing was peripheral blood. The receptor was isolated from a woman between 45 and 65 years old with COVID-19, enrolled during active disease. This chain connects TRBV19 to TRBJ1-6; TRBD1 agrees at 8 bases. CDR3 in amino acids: CASSEGQVFNSPLHF. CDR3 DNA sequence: TGTGCCAGTAGCGAGGGACAGGTGTTTAATTCACCCCTCCACTTT.